The 25 T cell receptor beta chains below come from one sample, sequenced in a study of human T cells and chemical hapten exposure. As to time point: patch test 2, 6 weeks after DPC sensitization. Treatment meaning: therapeutic diphenylcyclopropenone sensitization with weekly scalp DPC. TCRdb used MiXCR to reprocess the RACE reads, holding one entry per CDR3 protein. The table lists tens of thousands of distinct CDR3 sequences, around 9.6% of them singletons. Material: whole blood, obtained in connection with sensitization to the hapten diphenylcyclopropenone (DPC). These receptors were taken from a woman aged 25 to 39 with alopecia areata. Some clones in this sample may be carry-over from other donors' samples.

J is TRBJ2-3 and V is TRBV5-5; 10 positions match TRBD1. Germline V CDR1 and CDR2: SGHKS, YYEKEE (reference sequence). This CDR3 spans 14 amino acids. V lost 4 bases and J lost 5; bases outside the gene matches: 4. For the CDR3, the DNA is TGTGCCAGCAGCCCAGGGACAGGGGTAGATACGCAGTATTTT. Protein sequence: CASSPGTGVDTQYF.

CDR3 DNA: TGTGCCAGCAGTGTCCTAGAGACCCAGTACTTC. The encoded protein is CASSVLETQYF. The chain carries TRBV2 and TRBJ2-5, with D unclear. The CDR3 is made up of 11 amino acids. V shed 4 bases and J shed 4 bases, with 4 bases lying between them. Germline values: CDR1 SNHLY, CDR2 FYNNEI.

This clonotype was detected many times. The genes are TRBV29-1 and TRBJ2-7; D gene uncertain. The CDR3 is 13 residues long. V was trimmed by 4 bases and J by 3 bases, leaving 13 bases between them. Germline V gives CDR1 SQVTM, CDR2 ANQGSEA. In DNA form, the CDR3 reads TGCAGCGTTGTTTCCGGGCACCACTACGAGCAGTACTTC. This encodes CSVVSGHHYEQYF.

In its sample, this clonotype was seen many times. This chain uses TRBV7-9 with TRBJ2-3, with D tentatively TRBD2 (5 bases). The germline V gene has CDR1 SEHNR and CDR2 FQNEAQ (reference sequence). Trimming left V 0 bases short and J 0 bases short, with 13 bases between. This CDR3 is built from 17 residues. CDR3 sequence reads: CASSLAQESGSTDTQYF. Written as DNA, the CDR3 is TGTGCCAGCAGCTTAGCGCAGGAAAGCGGTAGCACAGATACGCAGTATTTT. Together with reference TRBV7-9 and TRBJ2-3, the CDR3 gives the full variable domain: DTGVSQNPRHKITKRGQNVTFRCDPISEHNRLYWYRQTLGQGPEFLTYFQNEAQLEKSRLLSDRFSAERPKGSFSTLEIQRTEQGDSAMYLCASSLAQESGSTDTQYFGPGTRLTVL.

This clonotype was seen at least ten times. This chain connects TRBV20-1 to TRBJ1-4; no clear D gene. Germline lookup yields CDR1 DFQATT and CDR2 SNEGSKA (reference sequence). The CDR3 has 13 amino acids. V lost 6 bases and J lost 10, with 18 bases in between. CDR3 sequence: CSAHLNTEGKLFF. The CDR3 DNA reads TGCAGTGCACATCTAAATACGGAGGGAAAACTGTTTTTT.

This clonotype was found a few times. The gene calls are TRBV4-2 and TRBJ2-1, with 11 bases fitting TRBD2. This CDR3 is built from 18 residues. Trimming cost V 1 base and J 8 bases; bases outside gene matches: 13. Germline V lookup: CDR1 LGHNA, CDR2 YNFKEQ. The CDR3 region has the DNA TGTGCCAGCAGCCAAGTTAGTAGCGGGAGGGCCTATTACGATGAGCAGTTCTTC. Protein sequence: CASSQVSSGRAYYDEQFF.

This clonotype was detected a few times. The chain has TRBV27 and TRBJ1-5, with unresolved D. V lost 1 base and J lost 0, with 7 bases in between. The CDR3 contains 15 residues. The germline V gene has CDR1 MNHEY and CDR2 SMNVEV (reference sequence). CDR3 sequence reads: CASSLYTDSNQPQHF. CDR3 DNA: TGTGCCAGCAGTTTATACACGGATAGCAATCAGCCCCAGCATTTT.

The gene calls are TRBV5-5 and TRBJ2-2; tentatively, D is TRBD2 (6 bases). V lost 5 bases and J lost 3, with 11 bases in between. There are 14 residues in the CDR3. CDR1 is SGHKS and CDR2 is YYEKEE in the germline V gene (reference sequence). The CDR3 region has the DNA TGTGCCAGCAGAGCCCTAGCGTACACCGGGGAGCTGTTTTTT. Its translation: CASRALAYTGELFF.

This clonotype has only a few counts. This chain uses TRBV4-1 with TRBJ1-1; tentative D call: TRBD1 (5 bases). The CDR3 covers 14 residues. Germline V CDR1 and CDR2: MGHRA, YSYEKL. Trimming left V 0 bases short and J 4 bases short, with 9 bases between. CDR3 loop: CASSQDNRRTEAFF. DNA for the CDR3: TGCGCCAGCAGCCAAGATAACAGGCGCACTGAAGCTTTCTTT.

This clonotype was detected many times. The chain joins TRBV5-1 to TRBJ2-7; TRBD1 might be the D (6 bases). V lost 2 bases, J lost 0 bases, and 15 bases lay in between. CDR1 and CDR2 (germline): SGHRS, YFSETQ. This CDR3 spans 16 amino acids. The CDR3 region is CASSLYRDTASYEQYF. CDR3 coding DNA: TGCGCCAGCAGCTTATACCGGGACACAGCCTCCTACGAGCAGTACTTC.

The chain recombines TRBV29-1 with TRBJ2-1, with D possibly matching TRBD2 (6 bases). The CDR3 contains 15 residues. Germline CDR1 and CDR2: SQVTM and ANQGSEA. V shed 3 bases and J shed 5 bases, with 17 bases lying between them. CDR3 nucleotides: TGCAGCGTTGAGACGGGGGAAAGGGCGAACAATGAGCAGTTCTTC. Its protein product is CSVETGERANNEQFF.

The rearrangement uses TRBV25-1 and TRBJ2-7; TRBD2 is a possible D gene (5 bases). This CDR3 contains 13 residues. Germline V gives CDR1 MGHDK, CDR2 SYGVNS. V was pared by 4 bases and J by 6 bases, with 13 bases between. The CDR3 DNA sequence: TGTGCCAGCAGTGCCGCGATGGGGAGCGAGCAGTACTTC. Translation: CASSAAMGSEQYF.

The V call is TRBV20-1, the J call TRBJ2-7; possibly TRBD1 or TRBD2 for D (6 bases each). V gave up 3 bases and J gave up 6 bases, with 15 bases separating them. This CDR3 contains 13 residues. Germline CDR1 is DFQATT and CDR2 is SNEGSKA (reference sequence). The CDR3 sequence is CSARGGGPREQYF. The CDR3 nucleotides read TGCAGTGCTAGGGGGGGCGGACCCCGCGAGCAGTACTTC.

The CDR3 nucleotides are TGTGCCAGCAGTTTCCTCAGGACCGGGGAGCTGTTTTTT. This codes for CASSFLRTGELFF. The chain combines TRBV12-3 or TRBV12-4 with TRBJ2-2; no firm D call. The CDR3 spans 13 residues. Trimming left V 3 bases short and J 5 bases short, with 7 bases between.

This clonotype was seen at least ten times. This chain links TRBV7-6 with TRBJ2-5; the match to TRBD1 covers 7 bases. This CDR3 has 14 amino acids. Germline CDR1 and CDR2: SGHVS and FNYEAQ. Trimming removed 5 bases from V and 2 bases from J; junction bases left unmatched: 5. The CDR3 DNA is TGTGCCAGCAGCCCCCCGGGACAGCAAGAGACCCAGTACTTC. Translation gives CASSPPGQQETQYF.

This clonotype occurred many times. This rearrangement joins TRBV20-1 to TRBJ1-1, with D possibly matching TRBD1 (6 bases). The V end was cut by 2 bases, the J end by 2 bases, with 15 bases between. The CDR3 extends over 15 amino acids. Germline loops: CDR1 DFQATT, CDR2 SNEGSKA (reference sequence). DNA of the CDR3: TGCAGTGCTAGACAAGAAAGGACAGCTAACACTGAAGCTTTCTTT. It specifies CSARQERTANTEAFF.

This clonotype has a count of ten or more. This chain links TRBV6-4 with TRBJ1-1; maybe TRBD1 (6 bases). CDR1 MRHNA and CDR2 SNTAGT come from the germline V gene. Deletions cut 6 bases from V and 5 bases from J, with 16 bases between. This CDR3 has 14 residues. Here the CDR3 DNA reads TGTGCCAGCAGAAAGAGCGCAGGGGAGACTGAAGCTTTCTTT. This gives the protein CASRKSAGETEAFF.

J is TRBJ1-1 and V is TRBV2, with a tentative D call TRBD1 (6 bases). Germline CDR1 SNHLY, CDR2 FYNNEI. CDR3 length: 14 amino acids. V dropped 6 bases and J dropped 6 bases, with 17 bases sitting between them. The CDR3 spells CASRPQGPASEAFF. For the CDR3, the DNA is TGTGCCAGCAGGCCACAGGGCCCTGCGTCTGAAGCTTTCTTT.

The chain joins TRBV15 to TRBJ2-2; D not resolved. The CDR3 is made up of 16 amino acids. Per germline, CDR1 LNHNV and CDR2 YYDKDF (reference sequence). Trimming stripped 1 base from V and 4 bases from J, with 13 bases between. The CDR3 DNA sequence: TGTGCCACCAGCAGAGTGGCAGGCAATCCCACCGGGGAGCTGTTTTTT. Translating it yields CATSRVAGNPTGELFF. The full variable domain, completed using reference TRBV15 and TRBJ2-2, is DAMVIQNPRYQVTQFGKPVTLSCSQTLNHNVMYWYQQKSSQAPKLLFHYYDKDFNNEADTPDNFQSRRPNTSFCFLDIRSPGLGDTAMYLCATSRVAGNPTGELFFGEGSRLTVL.

In this sample, this clonotype turned up many times. The chain carries TRBV7-2 and TRBJ2-2; TRBD1 agrees at 9 bases. The CDR3 runs 15 residues. From germline, CDR1 is SGHTA and CDR2 FQGNSA. The trim removed 1 base at V and 7 bases at J, leaving 4 bases unmatched. The CDR3 is CASSLDRGPSGELFF. CDR3 nucleotide sequence: TGTGCCAGCAGCTTAGACAGGGGGCCGAGCGGGGAGCTGTTTTTT.

This clonotype was seen repeatedly, ten times or more. The chain combines TRBV9 with TRBJ2-3; 11 bases map to TRBD2. From germline, CDR1 is SGDLS and CDR2 YYNGEE. The CDR3 runs to 21 residues. V lost 4 bases and J lost 1; bases outside the gene matches: 20. The CDR3 bases are TGTGCCAGCAGCCCGGCCCAGACTCGCGGGGGACTAGCGGCCGGCACAGATACGCAGTATTTT. It specifies CASSPAQTRGGLAAGTDTQYF.

This clonotype was counted at least ten times. The gene calls are TRBV7-6 and TRBJ2-1, with 9 bases aligning to TRBD2. The CDR3 has 15 residues. Germline V gene data show CDR1 as SGHVS and CDR2 as FNYEAQ. J gave up 7 bases and V 5 bases, and 9 bases lay outside the gene matches. This CDR3 is CASSPAGGSWNEQFF. CDR3 in DNA: TGTGCCAGCAGCCCAGCGGGAGGCTCGTGGAATGAGCAGTTCTTC.

The chain links TRBV7-8 to TRBJ1-4, with D possibly being TRBD1 (6 bases). Trimming stripped 1 base from V and 7 bases from J, with 16 bases between. The germline CDR1 and CDR2 sequences are SGHVS and FQNEAQ. The CDR3 is 16 amino acids. This chain's CDR3 is CASSLEVWGAGEKLFF. CDR3 nucleotides: TGTGCCAGCAGCTTAGAGGTGTGGGGGGCTGGTGAAAAACTGTTTTTT.

In this sample, this clonotype turned up many times. The rearrangement joins TRBV6-6 to TRBJ1-6; D uncertain. The CDR3 has 18 residues. With 0 bases removed from V and 10 bases from J, the gap between germline ends came to 22 bases. Germline CDR1 is MNHNY and CDR2 is SVGAGI (reference sequence). CDR3 sequence reads: CASSYSRRGGPPHSPLHF. As DNA, the CDR3 is TGTGCCAGCAGTTACTCGAGGCGAGGCGGGCCCCCACACTCACCCCTCCACTTT.

This chain joins TRBV5-1 and TRBJ1-1, with TRBD1 as a possible D gene (6 bases). In germline, CDR1 is SGHRS, CDR2 YFSETQ. V shed 5 bases and J shed 3 bases, with 11 bases lying between them. This CDR3 region has 13 residues. Here the CDR3 DNA reads TGCGCCAGCAGTCCTCCAGGGGACACTGAAGCTTTCTTT. It codes for CASSPPGDTEAFF.